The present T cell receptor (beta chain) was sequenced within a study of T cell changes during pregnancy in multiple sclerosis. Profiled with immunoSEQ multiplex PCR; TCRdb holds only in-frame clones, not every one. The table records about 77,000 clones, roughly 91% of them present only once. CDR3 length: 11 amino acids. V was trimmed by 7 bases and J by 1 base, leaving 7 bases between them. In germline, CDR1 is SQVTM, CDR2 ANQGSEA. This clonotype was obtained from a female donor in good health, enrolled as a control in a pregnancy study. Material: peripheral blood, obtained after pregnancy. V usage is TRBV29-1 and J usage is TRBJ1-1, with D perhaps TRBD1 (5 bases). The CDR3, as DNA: TGCAGCGCTGACAGGAACACTGAAGCTTTCTTT. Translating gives CSADRNTEAFF.